This entry lists 5 T cell receptor beta chains sequenced from one sample in a study of blood T cell repertoires in COVID-19. TCRdb keeps only in-frame clones here, not all; method: immunoSEQ multiplex PCR. This sample yields 73,000 or so clones, of which 83% are seen a single time; 5% to 7% belongs to the top ten. What was sequenced was peripheral blood. The receptors come from a woman between 55 and 75 years old with acute or convalescent COVID-19.

The chain has TRBV24-1 and TRBJ1-2; 7 nucleotides line up with TRBD1. V lost 4 bases and J lost 7; bases outside the gene matches: 8. Per germline, CDR1 KGHDR and CDR2 SFDVKD. This CDR3 comprises 14 residues. The CDR3 DNA sequence: TGTGCCACCAGTGAGTCGGGACAGAGGACTGGCTACACCTTC. This sequence encodes CATSESGQRTGYTF.

The rearrangement links TRBV2 to TRBJ2-1; 7 bases are shared with TRBD2. Per germline, CDR1 SNHLY and CDR2 FYNNEI. J was trimmed by 0 bases and V by 2 bases; bases with no gene match: 1. The CDR3 runs 15 residues. The CDR3 is CASSETGGSYNEQFF. DNA of the CDR3: TGTGCCAGCAGTGAAACGGGAGGCTCCTACAATGAGCAGTTCTTC.

The CDR3 reads CASSPQGQGPYGYTF. The CDR3 coding sequence is TGTGCCAGCTCACCACAAGGACAGGGTCCCTATGGCTACACCTTC. This chain uses TRBV18 with TRBJ1-2, with 8 nucleotides matching TRBD1. Germline CDR1 and CDR2: KGHSH and LQKENI. Trimming cost V 1 base and J 4 bases; bases outside gene matches: 5. CDR3 length: 15 residues. Together with reference TRBV18 and TRBJ1-2, the CDR3 gives the full variable domain: NAGVMQNPRHLVRRRGQEARLRCSPMKGHSHVYWYRQLPEEGLKFMVYLQKENIIDESGMPKERFSAEFPKEGPSILRIQQVVRGDSAAYFCASSPQGQGPYGYTFGSGTRLTVV.

CDR3 residues: CAWSREGDQPQHF. The CDR3 coding sequence is TGTGCCTGGAGTAGGGAGGGGGATCAGCCCCAGCATTTT. The rearrangement links TRBV30 to TRBJ1-5, with D perhaps TRBD1 (6 bases). Germline assignment: CDR1 GTSNPN and CDR2 SVGIG (reference sequence). V lost 2 bases to trimming and J lost 5 bases, with 10 bases between them. The CDR3 has 13 amino acids.

V usage is TRBV6-2 or TRBV6-3 and J usage is TRBJ1-6; tentative D call: TRBD1 (5 bases). The V gene's germline CDR1 is MNHEY and CDR2 SVGEGT. CDR3 length: 16 amino acids. Trimming cost V 3 bases and J 13 bases, with 22 bases left between them. The CDR3 DNA follows: TGTGCCAGCAGTTATACGGACATCAGTCCTTGGGGTCCCCTCCACTTT. Translating gives CASSYTDISPWGPLHF.